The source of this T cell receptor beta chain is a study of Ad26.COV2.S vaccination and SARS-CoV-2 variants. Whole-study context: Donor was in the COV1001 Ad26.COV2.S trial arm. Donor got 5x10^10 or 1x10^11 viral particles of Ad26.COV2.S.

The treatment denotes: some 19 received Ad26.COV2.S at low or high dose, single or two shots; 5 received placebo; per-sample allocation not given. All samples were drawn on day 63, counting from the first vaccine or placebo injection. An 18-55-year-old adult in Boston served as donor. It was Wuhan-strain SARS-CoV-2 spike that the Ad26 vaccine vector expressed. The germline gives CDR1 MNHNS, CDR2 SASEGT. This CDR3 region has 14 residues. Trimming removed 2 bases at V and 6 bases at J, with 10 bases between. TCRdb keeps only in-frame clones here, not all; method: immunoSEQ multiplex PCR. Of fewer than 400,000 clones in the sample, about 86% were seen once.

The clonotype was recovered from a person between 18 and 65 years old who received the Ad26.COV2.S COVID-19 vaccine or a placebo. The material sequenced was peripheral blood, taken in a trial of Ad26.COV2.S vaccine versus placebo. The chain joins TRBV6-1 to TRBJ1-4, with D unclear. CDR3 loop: CASSEINSYEKLFF. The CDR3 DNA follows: TGTGCCAGCAGTGAAATAAACAGCTATGAAAAACTGTTTTTT.